Listed below are T cell receptor beta chains from one sample, sequenced in a study of blood T cell repertoires in COVID-19. Sequenced by immunoSEQ multiplex PCR; TCRdb stores in-frame clones only, minus some. The top ten hold less than 3.5% of the sample, which has about 270,000 clones, roughly 90% seen once. The sample taken for sequencing was PBMCs or T cells enriched from blood (not recorded which). The receptors come from a man in his forties who had been exposed to COVID-19. The CDR3 runs from the conserved cysteine through the conserved F or W. Each record gives: V gene, clone size, J gene, D gene, CDR3 protein, CDR3 DNA. A D gene is named only where the DNA matches it firmly. Clone size appears in some rows only: once, few, many, or a class for an expanded clone.

TRBV11-2	.	TRBJ2-7	TRBD2	CASSLGSLGLVVDEQYF	TGTGCCAGCAGCTTAGGCTCTCTGGGACTAGTGGTTGACGAGCAGTACTTC
TRBV5-1	once	TRBJ1-1	.	CASSLIGGAVTEAFF	TGCGCCAGCAGCCTTATCGGGGGGGCGGTCACTGAAGCTTTCTTT
TRBV29-1	few	TRBJ2-2	.	CSVAPVVTGELFF	TGCAGCGTTGCCCCGGTCGTCACCGGGGAGCTGTTTTTT
TRBV3-1/TRBV3-2	.	TRBJ1-1	.	CASSQDTFQGGTEAFF	TGTGCCAGCAGCCAAGATACTTTCCAGGGAGGAACTGAAGCTTTCTTT
TRBV30	once	TRBJ2-1	.	CAWNMYGERDEQFF	TGTGCCTGGAACATGTACGGGGAGAGAGATGAGCAGTTCTTC
TRBV14	.	TRBJ2-1	TRBD1	CASSQDPTGWYNEQFF	TGTGCCAGCAGCCAAGATCCGACAGGGTGGTACAATGAGCAGTTCTTC
TRBV12-3/TRBV12-4	.	TRBJ1-2	TRBD1	CATGQGIGYGYTF	TGTGCCACGGGACAGGGAATAGGGTATGGCTACACCTTC
TRBV14	.	TRBJ1-2	.	CASSSDSSEVANYGYTF	TGTGCCAGCAGCTCAGACAGTTCAGAGGTAGCTAACTATGGCTACACCTTC
TRBV12-3/TRBV12-4	.	TRBJ1-5	.	CASSWTANQPQHF	TGTGCCAGCAGTTGGACAGCAAATCAGCCCCAGCATTTT
TRBV7-8	.	TRBJ2-1	.	CASSLLRDISGEQFF	TGTGCCAGCAGTCTTCTCCGGGACATATCCGGCGAGCAGTTCTTC
TRBV15	.	TRBJ2-7	.	CATSRDSLASLREQYF	TGTGCCACCAGCAGAGATTCGCTAGCAAGTCTTCGCGAGCAGTACTTC
TRBV7-6	.	TRBJ2-2	TRBD1	CASSTGTGGPGELFF	TGTGCCAGCAGTACCGGGACAGGGGGCCCCGGGGAGCTGTTTTTT
TRBV19	.	TRBJ2-2	.	CASNLDPSLGELFF	TGTGCCAGCAACCTAGACCCATCCCTCGGGGAGCTGTTTTTT
TRBV6-5	.	TRBJ2-7	TRBD2	CASGGVAGEGEQYF	TGTGCCAGCGGCGGGGTAGCGGGAGAGGGCGAGCAGTACTTC